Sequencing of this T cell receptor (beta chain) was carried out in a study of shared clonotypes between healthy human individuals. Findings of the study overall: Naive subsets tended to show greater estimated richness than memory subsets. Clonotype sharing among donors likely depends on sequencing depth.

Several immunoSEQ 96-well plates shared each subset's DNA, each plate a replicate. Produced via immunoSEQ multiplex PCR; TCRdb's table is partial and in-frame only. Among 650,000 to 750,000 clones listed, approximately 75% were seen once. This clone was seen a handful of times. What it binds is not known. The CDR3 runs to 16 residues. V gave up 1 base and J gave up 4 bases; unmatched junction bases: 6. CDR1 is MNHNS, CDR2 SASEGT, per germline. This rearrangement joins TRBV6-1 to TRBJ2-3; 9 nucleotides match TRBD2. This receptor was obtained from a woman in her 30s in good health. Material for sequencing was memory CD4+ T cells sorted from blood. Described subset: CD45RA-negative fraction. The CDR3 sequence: CASSEGQSGGSDTQYF. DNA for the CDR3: TGTGCCAGCAGTGAAGGACAGAGCGGGGGGTCAGATACGCAGTATTTT.